Listed here are 23 T cell receptor beta chains from one sample, sequenced in a study of T cells in Graves' hyperthyroidism and ophthalmopathy. Amplification yielded TCR beta CDR3 regions, with RNA transcripts as the source. Carried out on the TCR CDR3, a first-round RT-PCR used the HTBI primer set. TCRdb re-derived calls from the multiplex PCR reads in MiXCR, one entry per CDR3 protein. The data contain roughly 290,000 distinct CDR3 sequences, approximately 12% of them singletons. The specimen was blood. The receptor set was obtained from a woman aged 30 to 39 with Graves' hyperthyroidism that later progressed to Graves' ophthalmopathy.

This clonotype was counted many times. This rearrangement joins TRBV6-2 or TRBV6-3 to TRBJ2-3; no reliable D call. The CDR3 is 16 residues long. The germline CDR1 and CDR2 sequences are MNHEY and SVGEGT. Trimming took 7 bases from V and 2 from J, leaving 19 bases between them. The CDR3 loop reads CASTPRDSLITDTQYF. CDR3 DNA sequence: TGTGCCAGCACCCCTCGTGACTCGTTGATCACAGATACGCAGTATTTT.

Many counts were recorded for this clonotype. This sequence joins TRBV11-2 and TRBJ2-5; 11 bases fit TRBD2. Germline-derived CDR1 and CDR2 are SGHAT and FQNNGV. CDR3 length equals 16 residues. Trimming took 2 bases from V and 5 from J; bases not matched to a gene: 7. The CDR3, as DNA: TGTGCCAGCAGCTTACGGCTAGCGGGAGGCCGTGAGACCCAGTACTTC. It translates to CASSLRLAGGRETQYF.

This clonotype occurred many times. V usage is TRBV9 and J usage is TRBJ2-1, with 11 positions matching TRBD2. CDR1 is SGDLS, CDR2 YYNGEE, per germline. The CDR3 loop spans 17 amino acids. V gave up 2 bases and J gave up 4 bases; unmatched junction bases: 8. The CDR3, as DNA: TGTGCCAGCAGCGTTGCCGGGACTAGCGGAATATACAATGAGCAGTTCTTC. Encoded protein: CASSVAGTSGIYNEQFF.

This clonotype was seen repeatedly, ten times or more. The chain links TRBV7-3 to TRBJ2-1; 7 bases line up with TRBD2. This CDR3 region has 12 residues. Per germline, CDR1 SGHTA and CDR2 FQGTGA. J lost 9 bases, V lost 5 bases, and 4 bases had no gene match. CDR3 nucleotide sequence: TGTGCCAGCAGCCACCCTAGCGGTGAGCAGTTCTTC. It encodes CASSHPSGEQFF.

This clonotype appeared many times. This chain uses TRBV6-2 or TRBV6-3 with TRBJ1-5; D gene unclear. Germline V lookup: CDR1 MNHEY, CDR2 SVGEGT. The length of the CDR3 is 14 residues. V dropped 6 bases and J dropped 5 bases, with 14 bases sitting between them. The DNA of the CDR3 is TGTGCCAGCAGCCCCGACATGGACCATCAGCCCCAGCATTTT. Its protein is CASSPDMDHQPQHF.

This clonotype was recorded many times. CDR3 residues: CSARGRGDRSQYEQYF. DNA for the CDR3: TGCAGTGCTAGAGGCCGGGGGGACAGGAGTCAGTACGAGCAGTACTTC. The J gene is TRBJ2-7, the V gene TRBV20-1; D is perhaps TRBD1 (8 bases). CDR3 size: 16 residues. From germline, CDR1 is DFQATT and CDR2 SNEGSKA (reference sequence). Trimming removed 1 base at V and 4 bases at J, with 20 bases between.

This clonotype was counted ten times or more. The chain is built from TRBV7-6 and TRBJ2-7; D is possibly TRBD2 (5 bases). Germline lookup yields CDR1 SGHVS and CDR2 FNYEAQ. CDR3 length equals 14 residues. Trimming cost V 5 bases and J 6 bases, with 17 bases left between them. The CDR3 loop is CASSPRLEAGEQYF. CDR3 bases: TGTGCCAGCAGCCCCCGCTTGGAGGCTGGCGAGCAGTACTTC.

This clonotype appeared a few times. This sequence joins TRBV5-4 and TRBJ2-2; maybe TRBD1 (6 bases). V lost 3 bases to trimming and J lost 3 bases, with 9 bases between them. The CDR3 runs 14 residues. Germline V gives CDR1 SGHNT, CDR2 YYREEE (reference sequence). CDR3: CASSSPGDTGELFF. The CDR3 DNA follows: TGTGCCAGCAGCTCTCCAGGGGACACCGGGGAGCTGTTTTTT.

This clonotype occurred many times. The chain is built from TRBV20-1 and TRBJ2-2, with 8 bases fitting TRBD1. The length of the CDR3 is 13 residues. Germline-derived CDR1 and CDR2 are DFQATT and SNEGSKA (reference sequence). V dropped 2 bases and J dropped 5; count of bases not matched to a gene: 1. CDR3 coding DNA: TGCAGTGCTAGAAGGACAGGGACCGGGGAGCTGTTTTTT. Protein: CSARRTGTGELFF.

At least ten counts were recorded for this clonotype. The DNA of the CDR3 is TGTGCCAGCAGTTTAGGGGGGGGGAGGAACATTCAGTACTTC. It is translated as CASSLGGGRNIQYF. The chain is built from TRBV12-3 or TRBV12-4 and TRBJ2-4; 7 nucleotides agree with TRBD2. V was clipped by 1 base and J by 7 bases; unmatched bases: 4. The CDR3 spans 14 residues.

This clonotype was detected many times. CDR3 in DNA: TGTGCCAGCAGCTTAGAAAGCGGGAGGACGGGGATTCAGTACTTC. The encoded protein is CASSLESGRTGIQYF. The chain is built from TRBV7-3 and TRBJ2-4; 9 bases agree with TRBD2. The CDR3 runs 15 residues. The germline V gene has CDR1 SGHTA and CDR2 FQGTGA. V gave up 2 bases and J gave up 10 bases; unmatched junction bases: 9.

This clonotype came up many times. J is TRBJ2-1 and V is TRBV20-1, with 7 bases fitting TRBD1. The CDR3 loop spans 12 amino acids. V trimming: 5 bases; J trimming: 12 bases; junction bases outside the gene matches: 10. CDR1 and CDR2 (germline): DFQATT, SNEGSKA (reference sequence). The CDR3 loop reads CSAGRQGEGQFF. As DNA, the CDR3 is TGCAGTGCTGGAAGGCAGGGGGAAGGGCAGTTCTTC.

The genes are TRBV20-1 and TRBJ2-6; D tentatively fits TRBD1 or TRBD2 (5 bases each). Between the trimmed V and J ends, which lost 6 bases and 0 bases, there was a span of 15 bases. This CDR3 is built from 16 residues. The germline CDR1 and CDR2 sequences are DFQATT and SNEGSKA (reference sequence). CDR3 amino acids: CSASRDLVSGANVLTF. The CDR3 DNA is TGCAGTGCCTCCAGGGACCTAGTCTCTGGGGCCAACGTCCTGACTTTC.

This clonotype appeared many times. This chain uses TRBV12-3 or TRBV12-4 with TRBJ2-3; D is ambiguous. Trimming shortened V by 5 bases and J by 1 base, and 4 bases separated the two germline ends. The CDR3 runs 12 residues. The CDR3 bases are TGTGCCAGCAGTCGGCGCACAGATACGCAGTATTTT. Amino acids: CASSRRTDTQYF.

This clonotype was picked up many times. The chain links TRBV20-1 to TRBJ2-1; 8 bases match TRBD2. The junction had 7 bases not matched to a gene; V was cut back by 3 bases and J by 9 bases. The CDR3 runs 13 residues. The germline V gene encodes CDR1 DFQATT and CDR2 SNEGSKA (reference sequence). This CDR3 is CSARGAGGPEQFF. For the CDR3, the DNA is TGCAGTGCTAGGGGTGCGGGAGGACCTGAGCAGTTCTTC.

This clonotype was counted between two and nine times. This chain links TRBV12-3 or TRBV12-4 with TRBJ2-2; 9 bases fit TRBD1. Trimming cost V 7 bases and J 13 bases; bases outside gene matches: 22. This CDR3 comprises 17 residues. CDR3 residues: CASTSTRQGGLRSVLFF. The CDR3 DNA sequence: TGTGCCAGCACCTCAACTCGACAGGGGGGTCTCCGTTCAGTGCTGTTTTTT.

Many counts were recorded for this clonotype. This chain joins TRBV7-6 and TRBJ2-5; a possible D gene is TRBD2 (6 bases). CDR1 is SGHVS, CDR2 FNYEAQ, per germline. This CDR3 is built from 12 residues. The V end was cut by 6 bases, the J end by 5 bases, with 10 bases between. In DNA, the CDR3 is TGTGCCAGCAGTCCGGGGAGGGAGACCCAGTACTTC. It translates to CASSPGRETQYF.

This clonotype was recorded at least ten times. V usage is TRBV20-1 and J usage is TRBJ2-1; 10 bases are shared with TRBD2. The CDR3 spans 16 residues. CDR1 is DFQATT, CDR2 SNEGSKA, per germline (reference sequence). The V segment lost 3 bases and the J segment 2 bases; nucleotides outside the gene matches: 7. For the CDR3, the DNA is TGCAGTGCTAGGGTGCTAGCGGGAGATGCCTACAATGAGCAGTTCTTC. Residues: CSARVLAGDAYNEQFF.

The genes are TRBV11-2 and TRBJ2-2; 9 nucleotides line up with TRBD1. Germline V gene data show CDR1 as SGHAT and CDR2 as FQNNGV. J was trimmed by 10 bases and V by 3 bases; bases with no gene match: 6. The CDR3 spans 14 residues. The CDR3 protein is CASSFGQGTEELFF. The CDR3 bases are TGTGCCAGCAGCTTCGGACAGGGGACGGAGGAGCTGTTTTTT.

V usage is TRBV28 and J usage is TRBJ2-1; 7 bases agree with TRBD1. The CDR3 contains 15 residues. Per germline, CDR1 MDHEN and CDR2 SYDVKM. The trim removed 4 bases at V and 4 bases at J, leaving 7 bases unmatched. CDR3 sequence (DNA): TGTGCCAGCAGTTCTGGGACAGCCCTATACAATGAGCAGTTCTTC. Protein sequence: CASSSGTALYNEQFF.

This chain links TRBV20-1 with TRBJ2-7; 11 nucleotides match TRBD2. Looked up from germline, CDR1 is DFQATT and CDR2 is SNEGSKA (reference sequence). The CDR3 runs 14 residues. V shed 2 bases and J 6 bases; nucleotides not matched to a gene: 6. The CDR3 DNA reads TGCAGTGCTAGACGAGCTAGCGGGAGGCCCGAGCAGTACTTC. As protein: CSARRASGRPEQYF.

This chain joins TRBV7-2 and TRBJ2-2; a weak D match, TRBD1 (6 bases). Germline lookup yields CDR1 SGHTA and CDR2 FQGNSA. This CDR3 has 16 amino acids. V was pared by 6 bases and J by 1 base, with 15 bases between. The CDR3 spells CASSDPPGQNTGELFF. In DNA form, the CDR3 reads TGTGCCAGCAGTGACCCGCCGGGACAGAACACCGGGGAGCTGTTTTTT. The variable domain in full, completed from reference TRBV7-2 and TRBJ2-2, reads GAGVSQSPSNKVTEKGKDVELRCDPISGHTALYWYRQSLGQGLEFLIYFQGNSAPDKSGLPSDRFSAERTGGSVSTLTIQRTQQEDSAVYLCASSDPPGQNTGELFFGEGSRLTVL.

This clonotype was observed at least ten times. The V gene is TRBV27, the J gene TRBJ1-2; TRBD1 aligns across 7 bases. The CDR3 is made up of 13 amino acids. The ends lost 3 bases at V and 3 bases at J; junction bases unmatched: 1. CDR1 is MNHEY and CDR2 is SMNVEV in the germline V gene (reference sequence). DNA for the CDR3: TGTGCCAGCAGTTTGGGACAGTACTATGGCTACACCTTC. Residues: CASSLGQYYGYTF.